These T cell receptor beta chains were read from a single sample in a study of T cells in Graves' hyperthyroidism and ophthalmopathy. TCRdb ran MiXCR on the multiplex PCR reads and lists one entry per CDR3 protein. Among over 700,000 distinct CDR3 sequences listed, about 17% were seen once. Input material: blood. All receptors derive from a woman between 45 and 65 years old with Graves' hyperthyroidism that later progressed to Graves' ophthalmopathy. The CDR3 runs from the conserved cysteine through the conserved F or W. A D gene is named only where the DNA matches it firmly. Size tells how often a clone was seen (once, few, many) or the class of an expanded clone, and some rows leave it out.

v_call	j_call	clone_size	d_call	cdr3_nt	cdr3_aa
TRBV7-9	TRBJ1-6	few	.	TGTGCCAGCAGCTTAATCGCAGGGGAGCCCCTCCACTTT	CASSLIAGEPLHF
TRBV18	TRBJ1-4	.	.	TGTGCCAGCTCACCGTCGACAGATTTTAATGAAAAACTGTTTTTT	CASSPSTDFNEKLFF
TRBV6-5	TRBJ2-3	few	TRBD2	TGTGCCAGCAGTTACCACCCCGGGGGGGCAGATACGCAGTATTTT	CASSYHPGGADTQYF
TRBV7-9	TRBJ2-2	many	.	TGTGCCAGCAGCGCTTACAGGACCCTGAGGACCGGGGAGCTGTTTTTT	CASSAYRTLRTGELFF
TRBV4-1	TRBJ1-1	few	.	TGCGCCAGCAGCCGTCAAAGGATACAGGGTGGGATGAACACTGAAGCTTTCTTT	CASSRQRIQGGMNTEAFF
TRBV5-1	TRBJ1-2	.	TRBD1	TGCGCCAGCAGCTCAGAACAGGGGGCGTACGGCTACACCTTC	CASSSEQGAYGYTF
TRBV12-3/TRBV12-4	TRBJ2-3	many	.	TGTGCCAGCAGTATACTAGAGGTCCTCACAGATACGCAGTATTTT	CASSILEVLTDTQYF
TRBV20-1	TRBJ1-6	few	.	TGCAGTGCTAGTGTTTCGCAAGGCTGGGATTCACCCCTCCACTTT	CSASVSQGWDSPLHF
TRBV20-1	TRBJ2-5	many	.	TGCAGTGCTAGTGGGCTGGGCGGGGAGACCCAGTACTTC	CSASGLGGETQYF
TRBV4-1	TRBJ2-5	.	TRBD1	TGCGCCAGCAGCCAAAGGACAGGGAGGGAGACCCAGTACTTC	CASSQRTGRETQYF
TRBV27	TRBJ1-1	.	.	TGTGCCTGCGGTCCCACCGGTTTCACTGAAGCTTTCTTT	CACGPTGFTEAFF
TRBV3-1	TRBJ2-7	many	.	TGTGCCAGCAGCCCTTCCCCTGGGTACGAGCAGTACTTC	CASSPSPGYEQYF
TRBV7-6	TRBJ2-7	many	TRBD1	TGTGCCAGCAGCTTAGCCGAGACAGGGACCTACGGGCAGTACTTC	CASSLAETGTYGQYF
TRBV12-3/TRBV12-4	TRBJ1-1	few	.	TGTGCCAGCATTGGGGACGGCACTGAAGCTTTCTTT	CASIGDGTEAFF
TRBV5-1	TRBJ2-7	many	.	TGCGCCAGCAGCAGGAACCTAGGGAGCTCCTACGAGCAGTACTTC	CASSRNLGSSYEQYF
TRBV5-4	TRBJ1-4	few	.	TGTGCCAGCAGCTTATGGGGGAATAATGAAAAACTGTTTTTT	CASSLWGNNEKLFF
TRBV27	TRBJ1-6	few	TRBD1	TGTGCCAGCAGTTACGGACAGGGAAATTCACCCCTCCACTTT	CASSYGQGNSPLHF
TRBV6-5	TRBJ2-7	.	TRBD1	TGTGCCAGCAGTTACGCGGACAGGGGGCGATACGAGCAGTACTTC	CASSYADRGRYEQYF
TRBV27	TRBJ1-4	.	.	TGTGCCAGCAGTGCGATCAGGGGCGGGTTTGAAAAACTGGTTTTT	CASSAIRGGFEKLVF
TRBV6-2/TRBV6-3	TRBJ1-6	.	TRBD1	TGTGCCAGCAGTTCCGATCCGGGACAGGGGTATAATTCACCCCTCCACTTT	CASSSDPGQGYNSPLHF
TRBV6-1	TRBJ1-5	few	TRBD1	TGTGCCAGCAGGGCGCCGGGACAGGGTGAGAATAGCAATCAGCCCCAGCATTTT	CASRAPGQGENSNQPQHF
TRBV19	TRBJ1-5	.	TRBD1	TGTGCCAGTAACAGGGGGCTATGGAGACAGCCCCAGCATTTT	CASNRGLWRQPQHF
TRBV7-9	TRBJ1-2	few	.	TGTGCCAGCACCCCCCAGGGCTATGGCTACACCTTC	CASTPQGYGYTF
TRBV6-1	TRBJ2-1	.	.	TGTGCCAGCAGCCACGGACAGAATGAGCAGTTCTTC	CASSHGQNEQFF
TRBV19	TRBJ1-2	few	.	TGTGCCGGATACACCGCTGGATATGGCTACACCTTC	CAGYTAGYGYTF
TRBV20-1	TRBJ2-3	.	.	TGCAGTGCCATGAATTCTGGGACAGATACGCAGTATTTT	CSAMNSGTDTQYF
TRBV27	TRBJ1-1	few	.	TGTGCCAGCTGGAGCGGACCGAAAACTGAAGCTTTCTTT	CASWSGPKTEAFF
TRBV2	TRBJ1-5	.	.	TGTGCCAGCAGTGAAGGGGCTAGCAATCAGCCCCAGCATTTT	CASSEGASNQPQHF
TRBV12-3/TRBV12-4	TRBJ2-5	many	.	TGTGCCAGCAGCCCCGATGGGCGCCAAGAGACCCAGTACTTC	CASSPDGRQETQYF
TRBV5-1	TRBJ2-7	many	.	TGCGCCAGCAGCCAGGGGTTCAACGAGCAGTACTTC	CASSQGFNEQYF
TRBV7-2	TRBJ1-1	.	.	TGTGCCAGCCCCCCGCGTTTGGGCGCGAACACTGAAGCTTTCTTT	CASPPRLGANTEAFF
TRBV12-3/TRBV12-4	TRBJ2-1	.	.	TGTGCCAGCAGCCCCGACAGCCTAGCCTACAATGAGCAGTTCTTC	CASSPDSLAYNEQFF
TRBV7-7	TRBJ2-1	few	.	TGTGCTAGCAGTTCCTCAGGGACCTCTAATGAGCAGTTCTTC	CASSSSGTSNEQFF
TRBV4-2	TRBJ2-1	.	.	TGTGCCAGCAGCCAAGAAACCGGGGGCTCCTACAATGAGCAGTTCTTC	CASSQETGGSYNEQFF
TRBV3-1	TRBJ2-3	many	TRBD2	TGTGCCAGCAGCCAAGAGCCATCACTAGCGGGCACAGATACGCAGTATTTT	CASSQEPSLAGTDTQYF
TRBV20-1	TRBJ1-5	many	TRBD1	TGCAGTGCTAGGGCCCGGGACAGGGGGTTTCAGCCCCAGCATTTT	CSARARDRGFQPQHF
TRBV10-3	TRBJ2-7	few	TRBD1	TGTGCCATCAGTCGACAGGGGTTGCTCGAGCAGTACTTC	CAISRQGLLEQYF
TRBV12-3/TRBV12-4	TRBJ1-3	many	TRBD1	TGTGCCAGCAGTTTAGAAACGGGTCAGGGGGCTGGAAACACCATATATTTT	CASSLETGQGAGNTIYF
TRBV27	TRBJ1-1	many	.	TGTGCCAGCAGTCTAAATGGGTTCTACACTGAAGCTTTCTTT	CASSLNGFYTEAFF
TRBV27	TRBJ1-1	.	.	TGTGCCAGCAGTCCACAGGGCGTCGGCACTGAAGCTTTCTTT	CASSPQGVGTEAFF
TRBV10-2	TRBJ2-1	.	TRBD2	TGCGCCAGCAGTATCCAGCGGGGGGACAATGAGCAGTTCTTC	CASSIQRGDNEQFF
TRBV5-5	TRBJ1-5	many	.	TGTGCCAGCAGCTTGGTTCAGGGGCCCAATCAGCCCCAGCATTTT	CASSLVQGPNQPQHF
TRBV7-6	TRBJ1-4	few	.	TGTGCCAGCAGCATAAACTCGGTCGACGGAAAACTGTTTTTT	CASSINSVDGKLFF
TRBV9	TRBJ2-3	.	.	TGTGCCAGCAGCGTTCTTGGGCCAGATACGCAGTATTTT	CASSVLGPDTQYF
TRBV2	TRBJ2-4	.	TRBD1	TGTGCCAGCAGAGTCGACAGGGGCGGGATTCAGTACTTC	CASRVDRGGIQYF